This T cell receptor (beta chain) was captured in a study of blood T cells in healthy people across ages. Study conclusions and caveats: Observed TCR beta diversity per million T cells went down as age went up. This fall followed a roughly linear course with age. Changes in expanded clonotypes were possibly confounded, as the CMV status of donors was unknown.

As concerns this clonotype: The antigen is not known.

This CDR3 contains 17 residues. J lost 4 bases, V lost 3 bases, and 12 bases had no gene match. The authors ran a second PCR of roughly 6 to 12 cycles using a sample-barcoded 5' primer and a J-beta primer mix. TCRdb analysed the 5' RACE reads with MiXCR anew, one entry per CDR3 protein. This table holds fewer than 1.5 million distinct CDR3 sequences, 42% found once. The source material was blood. The V call is TRBV12-3 or TRBV12-4, the J call TRBJ1-3, with TRBD1 matching 7 bases. The clonotype originates from a woman younger than 35 in good health. The CDR3 reads CASSFSSGTVNGNTIYF. CDR3 coding DNA: TGTGCCAGCAGTTTCTCATCTGGGACAGTCAACGGAAACACCATATATTTT.